This T cell receptor beta chain appears in the sequencing data of a study of T cells in localized non-small cell lung cancer. Study findings and constraints: The study sequenced only one region of the tumor. As a result, intratumor heterogeneity could not be excluded and remains possible. A median of roughly 57 clones ranked among the top 100 in tumor appeared in adjacent lung.

Profiled with immunoSEQ multiplex PCR; TCRdb holds only in-frame clones, not every one. The sample has tens of thousands of clones; about 87% are singletons. In the case of this clone: Its specificity is unknown.

The sequencing used peripheral blood, collected before any cancer treatment. The clonotype originates from a man aged 18-55 years with stage I lung adenocarcinoma.

For the CDR3, the DNA is TGTGCCAGCAGTAAGCGGGACGGAGAGACCCAGTACTTC. As protein: CASSKRDGETQYF. The chain links TRBV6-5 to TRBJ2-5, with TRBD2 matching over 7 bases. V was pared by 5 bases and J by 4 bases, with 4 bases of the junction left unmatched. The V gene's germline CDR1 is MNHEY and CDR2 SVGAGI. The CDR3 is 13 amino acids.